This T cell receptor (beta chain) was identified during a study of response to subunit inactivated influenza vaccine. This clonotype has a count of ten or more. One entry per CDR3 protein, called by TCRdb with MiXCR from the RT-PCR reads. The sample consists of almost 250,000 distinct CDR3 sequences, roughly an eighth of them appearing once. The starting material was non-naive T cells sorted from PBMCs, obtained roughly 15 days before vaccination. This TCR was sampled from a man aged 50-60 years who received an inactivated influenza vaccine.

The DNA of the CDR3 is TGTGCCAGCAACCCGGGACAGGGATCCTACAATGAGCAGTTCTTC. Residues: CASNPGQGSYNEQFF. This chain connects TRBV12-3 or TRBV12-4 to TRBJ2-1, with 9 nucleotides matching TRBD1. This CDR3 spans 15 amino acids. The junction had 5 bases not matched to a gene; V was cut back by 7 bases and J by 1 base.